This record looks at one T cell receptor (beta chain) sequence and its context. Its target is unknown. One base away lies a much larger clone, so this may be a sequencing read error. CDR1 WSHSY and CDR2 SAAADI come from the germline V gene. The CDR3 has 15 amino acids. The data originate from a study of tumor and adjacent non-tumor tissue in lung cancer. Study summary: Samples averaged around 4.2 million productive TCRbeta reads each.

TCRbeta libraries were built with three rounds of nested PCR, modified from ARM-PCR. Using its own MiXCR run on the multiplex PCR reads, TCRdb lists one record per CDR3 protein. The sample yields 90,000 or so distinct CDR3 sequences, around 65% seen once. Study observations and caveats: Patients with more diverse tumor TCRs had worse survival. Top 100 clones took a larger repertoire share in normal lung.

The template was RNA from unsorted bulk tissue. The rearrangement links TRBV10-2 to TRBJ2-7; TRBD1 agrees at 7 bases. Sequenced: lung tumor tissue. The TCR sequence derives from a man between 65 and 85 years old with non-small cell lung cancer. The CDR3 sequence: CATSAQDRARDEQYF. The CDR3 DNA is TGCGCCACCAGTGCCCAAGACAGGGCGCGGGACGAGCAGTACTTC.